This T cell receptor (beta chain) was sequenced during a study of T cells in Graves' hyperthyroidism and ophthalmopathy. Study conclusions and caveats: Ophthalmopathy was predicted by the model a median of about 6.5 months ahead of onset.

Details on this clonotype: Its antigen is currently unknown.

The CDR3 spans 15 residues. V was pared by 6 bases and J by 5 bases, with 9 bases of the junction left unmatched. Germline lookup yields CDR1 MNHNS and CDR2 SASEGT. Template material for amplifying TCR beta CDR3 regions consisted of RNA transcripts. HTBI primers were employed in a first-round RT-PCR of the TCR CDR3. TCRdb reprocessed the multiplex PCR reads with MiXCR, giving one entry per CDR3 protein. The sample contains about 400,000 distinct CDR3 sequences, about 15% of which appear only once. The clonotype originates from a young man with Graves' ophthalmopathy. Sequenced: blood. The J gene is TRBJ2-5, the V gene TRBV6-1; TRBD2 aligns across 10 bases. CDR3 protein: CASRMSGGAPETQYF. CDR3 in DNA: TGTGCCAGCAGGATGAGCGGGGGGGCGCCGGAGACCCAGTACTTC.